These 2 T cell receptor beta chains were all obtained from the same sample, sequenced in a study of T cell changes during pregnancy in multiple sclerosis. TCRdb's copy holds only in-frame clones and misses some; the assay was immunoSEQ multiplex PCR. The table has 45,000 to 65,000 clones, around 90% seen once. This specimen consisted of peripheral blood, obtained after pregnancy. These receptors all stem from a female donor in good health, enrolled as a control in a pregnancy study.

CDR3 protein: CASSLDRSRGGHGELFF. As DNA, the CDR3 is TGTGCCAGCAGCTTAGATCGGTCGCGGGGGGGCCACGGGGAGCTGTTTTTT. The chain links TRBV7-2 to TRBJ2-2; 9 nucleotides agree with TRBD2. This CDR3 has 17 amino acids. Germline CDR1 SGHTA, CDR2 FQGNSA. V lost 1 base to trimming and J lost 7 bases; unmatched junction nucleotides: 10.

V usage is TRBV4-2 and J usage is TRBJ2-7; 8 bases are a match to TRBD2. The V segment lost 3 bases and the J segment 0 bases; nucleotides outside the gene matches: 4. The CDR3 is made up of 15 amino acids. The germline V gene encodes CDR1 LGHNA and CDR2 YNFKEQ. CDR3 sequence reads: CASSQGLVNSYEQYF. The CDR3 nucleotides read TGTGCCAGCAGCCAGGGACTAGTAAACTCCTACGAGCAGTACTTC.